A few counts support the clone carrying this TCR beta chain. Its cognate antigen is unknown. Germline V gives CDR1 MNHNS, CDR2 SASEGT. This CDR3 is built from 13 residues. Trimming removed 2 bases from V and 12 bases from J, with 14 bases in between. The data stem from a study of T-cell memory formation after mild COVID-19. Background on the study: TCR clustering was largely donor specific. Study-wide points: Certain responding clones were present in pre-infection memory, suggesting participation of cross-reactive memory. Whether second-wave clones peaking at day 37 were SARS-CoV-2 specific went unconfirmed.

5'RACE primed from the constant segment yielded TCR alpha and TCR beta cDNA libraries bearing sample barcodes and UMIs. TCRdb reprocessed the 5' RACE reads with MiXCR, giving one entry per CDR3 protein. The profile shows a few hundred thousand distinct CDR3 sequences, around 15% of them singletons. The receptor comes from a man younger than 35 who had mild COVID-19 (a few samples of this study predate the infection). Cell type and time point are not known. Sequencing was done on a sample of PBMCs or a T cell subset sorted from them (not recorded which). V and J are TRBV6-1 and TRBJ2-1, with D tentatively TRBD2 (6 bases). The CDR3 sequence: CASSELVGGAQFF. CDR3 in DNA: TGTGCCAGCAGTGAACTGGTCGGCGGGGCGCAGTTCTTC.